The clone carrying this T cell receptor (beta chain) was observed at least ten times. What it recognizes is unknown. Alongside a J-beta primer mix, a sample-barcoded 5' primer served in a second PCR lasting about 7 to 12 cycles. TCRdb re-derived calls from the 5' RACE reads in MiXCR, one entry per CDR3 protein. Here the sample spans fewer than 700,000 distinct CDR3 sequences, over 40% being singletons. The source of the sample is a study of blood T cells in healthy people across ages. Overall study results and limits: More naive CD4+ cells and higher diversity marked long-lived donors relative to aged donors. Bulk PBMC profiling left naive and antigen-experienced comparisons inconclusive.

Trimming pared 1 base from V and 8 bases from J, leaving 17 bases between. Looked up from germline, CDR1 is SQVTM and CDR2 is ANQGSEA. This CDR3 is 15 amino acids long. The V and J genes are TRBV29-1 and TRBJ1-4, with a weak D call TRBD1 (6 bases). This clonotype was obtained from a man older than 75 in good health. The sequenced sample consisted of blood. This CDR3 reads CSVEAGSGTREKLFF. The CDR3 DNA sequence: TGCAGCGTTGAAGCAGGGTCCGGGACAAGAGAAAAACTGTTTTTT. Looking up the rest from reference TRBV29-1 and TRBJ1-4 gives the full variable domain: SAVISQKPSRDICQRGTSLTIQCQVDSQVTMMFWYRQQPGQSLTLIATANQGSEATYESGFVIDKFPISRPNLTFSTLTVSNMSPEDSSIYLCSVEAGSGTREKLFFGSGTQLSVL.